This T cell receptor (beta chain) stems from a study of blood T cell repertoires in COVID-19. Study overall: In each case, the material was cDNA or gDNA derived from T cells, B-cell-depleted T cells, or PBMCs.

TCRdb keeps only in-frame clones here, not all; method: immunoSEQ multiplex PCR. The sample records 250,000 to 300,000 clones, around 89% being singletons. Trimming removed 4 bases at V and 4 bases at J, with 10 bases between. The CDR3 runs 14 residues. CDR1 is SGHTA and CDR2 is FQGNSA in the germline V gene. Material: peripheral blood. The receptor was isolated from a man aged 35-49 years with acute or convalescent COVID-19. The chain employs TRBV7-2 and TRBJ1-4, with no clear D. This chain's CDR3 is CASSSTALNEKLFF. The CDR3 DNA sequence: TGTGCCAGCAGCTCTACAGCTCTTAATGAAAAACTGTTTTTT.